This T cell receptor (beta chain) derives from a study of blood T cell repertoires in COVID-19. The wider study: Some COVID-19 samples were acute and others convalescent; all came from the United States, Italy and Spain.

The authors' processing: For nucleated cells, counts were estimated from reference gene primer amplification. Measured with immunoSEQ multiplex PCR; TCRdb has only the in-frame clones, and not every one. That table supplies the V and J calls and clone size; D and trimming were determined from the DNA. The repertoire consists of fewer than 120,000 clones, with under 75% occurring once and the leading ten covering over 6%. Germline assignment: CDR1 DFQATT and CDR2 SNEGSKA (reference sequence). The CDR3 consists of 14 residues. With 3 bases removed from V and 7 bases from J, the gap between germline ends came to 16 bases.

The clonotype originates from a woman aged 60-70 years with acute or convalescent COVID-19. J is TRBJ2-1 and V is TRBV20-1; no clear D. Specimen: peripheral blood. The CDR3 nucleotides read TGCAGTGCTAGTTGGTACGCGGAGATGAATGAGCAGTTCTTC. This encodes CSASWYAEMNEQFF.